This TCR beta chain stems from a study of blood T cells in healthy people across ages. For the second PCR, which ran for about 7 to 12 cycles, a sample-barcoded 5' primer and a J-beta primer mix were used. TCRdb processed the 5' RACE reads anew with MiXCR; each CDR3 protein has one entry. The sample holds more than 900,000 distinct CDR3 sequences; 25% to 35% are singletons and the top ten take 10%. Note on this clonotype: One junction end disagrees with the germline gene, perhaps due to a read error.

Germline CDR1 reads MGHRA; CDR2 reads YSYEKL. This CDR3 is built from 13 residues. These sequences were also reported in another study, on T cells of mothers and their children. Turning to that study: No persistent microchimeric T cell clones were detected.

This chain connects TRBV4-1 to TRBJ1-5; no reliable D call. The sequence came from a woman aged 40 to 49 in good health. Material for sequencing was blood. Here the CDR3 reads CASSQEAKQPQRF. DNA of the CDR3: TGCGCCAGCAGCCAAGAAGCTAAACAGCCCCAGCGTTTT.